This T cell receptor (beta chain) was observed in a study of cytomegalovirus exposure and HLA in healthy donors. Study outcomes and limitations: A likely sequencing artifact accounted for one observed cluster of highly shared sequence variants.

Vbeta (60) and Jbeta (13) primers were used in the PCR. The protocol was immunoSEQ multiplex PCR, while the TCRdb copy is restricted to in-frame clones and leaves out a portion. The table shows 60,000 to 75,000 clones, with about 84% occurring only once. About this clone itself: The antigen is unknown.

The clonotype comes from a man aged 18 to 30 in good health and CMV-seropositive. Sequenced input: PBMCs.

The CDR3 nucleotides are TGCGCCAGCAGCCTAAATAGCGGGGGGGCCACGAAAAATGAGCAGTTCTTC. As protein: CASSLNSGGATKNEQFF. This rearrangement joins TRBV4-1 to TRBJ2-1, with TRBD2 identical over 11 bases. Trimming took 4 bases from V and 7 from J; bases not matched to a gene: 12. Germline lookup yields CDR1 MGHRA and CDR2 YSYEKL. The CDR3 runs to 17 residues.